The 25 T cell receptor beta chains below come from one sample, sequenced in a study of shared clonotypes between healthy human individuals (dated by TCRdb to between 2020 and 2021). Receptor amplification or capture employed the immunoSEQ multiplex PCR assay. Imported from immuneACCESS, the table was reduced by TCRdb to in-frame sequences with V and J called. These copies leave out some clones; in studies compared against another copy, an unresolved V gene accounts for under half, and the cause of the remainder is not known. The sample has about 2.4 million clones on record, 80% to 95% of them singletons. The top ten hold roughly 0.39% of the sample. The sequenced sample consisted of naive CD4+ T cells from PBMCs. What this sample's cell subset or site label stands for: CD45RA+ positively selected. The source is a man aged 18 to 30 in good health. Some clones in this sample may be carry-over from other donors' samples.

V and J are TRBV7-2 and TRBJ1-5, with D hard to call. The CDR3 runs 15 residues. Looked up from germline, CDR1 is SGHTA and CDR2 is FQGNSA. The ends were cut back, 1 base at V and 9 bases at J, with 16 bases in the middle. CDR3 DNA: TGTGCCAGCAGCTTAGATGTCAGTGCGCTGATGCCCCAGCATTTT. This sequence encodes CASSLDVSALMPQHF.

This chain links TRBV7-9 with TRBJ2-7; the match to TRBD2 covers 8 bases. The V gene end was trimmed by 4 bases and the J gene end by 3 bases; junction bases not matched to a gene: 5. This CDR3 region has 14 residues. Germline V gene lookup returns CDR1 SEHNR and CDR2 FQNEAQ (reference sequence). The CDR3 region is CASSSREAGYEQYF. In DNA, the CDR3 is TGTGCCAGCAGCTCGCGGGAGGCCGGCTACGAGCAGTACTTC.

The genes are TRBV11-2 and TRBJ2-1; the match to TRBD2 covers 13 bases. Germline loops: CDR1 SGHAT, CDR2 FQNNGV. V lost 5 bases, J lost 10 bases, and 5 bases stayed unmatched. The length of the CDR3 is 14 residues. In DNA form, the CDR3 reads TGTGCCAGCAGCCGCCTGACTAGCGGGAGGGAGCAGTTCTTC. Translating it yields CASSRLTSGREQFF.

This clone was counted only a few times. Other DNA sequences in this specimen translate into the identical CDR3. This chain connects TRBV5-1 to TRBJ1-3; D unresolved. The V gene lost 0 bases and the J gene lost 0 bases, with 7 bases spanning the gap. This CDR3 comprises 15 residues. Germline loops: CDR1 SGHRS, CDR2 YFSETQ. The DNA of the CDR3 is TGCGCCAGCAGCTTGGAAGGGAGCTCTGGAAACACCATATATTTT. Translation: CASSLEGSSGNTIYF.

The chain has TRBV4-1 and TRBJ1-2; 7 bases match TRBD1. The CDR3 extends over 15 amino acids. The V segment lost 1 base and the J segment 7 bases; nucleotides outside the gene matches: 9. Germline assignment: CDR1 MGHRA and CDR2 YSYEKL. The CDR3 DNA sequence: TGCGCCAGCAGCCAAGCGGAAAGGGGGCGAGGTGGCTACACCTTC. Residues: CASSQAERGRGGYTF.

This clone appeared a single time. The chain couples TRBV9 to TRBJ2-5; a weak D match, TRBD2 (5 bases). Germline V CDR1 and CDR2: SGDLS, YYNGEE. V was pared by 4 bases and J by 0 bases, with 16 bases between. This CDR3 has 16 residues. Here the CDR3 reads CASSRSAVADQETQYF. The CDR3 region has the DNA TGTGCCAGCAGCCGTAGCGCTGTGGCGGACCAAGAGACCCAGTACTTC.

The chain has TRBV2 and TRBJ2-3; D might be TRBD2 (7 bases). V was cut by 6 bases and J by 3 bases, with 16 bases left in between. CDR1 is SNHLY and CDR2 is FYNNEI in the germline V gene. This CDR3 contains 15 residues. The CDR3 region is CASSLGGGVTDTQYF. The CDR3 region has the DNA TGTGCCAGCAGCCTAGGGGGGGGCGTAACAGATACGCAGTATTTT.

J is TRBJ1-5 and V is TRBV5-6; D remains unclear. Trimming pared 0 bases from V and 4 bases from J, leaving 11 bases between. The CDR3 totals 15 residues. Germline CDR1 reads SGHDT; CDR2 reads YYEEEE. DNA of the CDR3: TGTGCCAGCAGCTTGGGACCCGGGTTTAATCAGCCCCAGCATTTT. Amino acid sequence: CASSLGPGFNQPQHF.

The chain links TRBV18 to TRBJ2-1; D could derive from TRBD1 or TRBD2 (6 bases each). The V gene lost 4 bases and the J gene lost 12 bases, with 10 bases spanning the gap. The CDR3 is made up of 11 amino acids. Germline V gene data show CDR1 as KGHSH and CDR2 as LQKENI. For the CDR3, the DNA is TGTGCCAGCTCACAACCGGGGGCGCAGTTCTTC. Its protein product is CASSQPGAQFF.

The genes are TRBV29-1 and TRBJ2-1; 11 positions agree with TRBD1. J gave up 2 bases and V 7 bases, and 4 bases lay outside the gene matches. Germline-derived CDR1 and CDR2 are SQVTM and ANQGSEA. The CDR3 is 14 amino acids. In nucleotides, the CDR3 is TGCAGCGGGACGGGACAGGGGGCCTACAATGAGCAGTTCTTC. It yields the protein CSGTGQGAYNEQFF.

This chain links TRBV29-1 with TRBJ2-1; D is perhaps TRBD1 (6 bases). There are 13 residues in the CDR3. Trimming took off 1 base at V and 6 bases at J, with 10 bases between the two ends. CDR1 is SQVTM, CDR2 ANQGSEA, per germline. CDR3 sequence reads: CSVEARGVNEQFF. The CDR3 nucleotides are TGCAGCGTTGAAGCCAGGGGAGTCAATGAGCAGTTCTTC.

The chain uses TRBV6-4 and TRBJ2-2; 9 nucleotides match TRBD2. V lost 2 bases to trimming and J lost 6 bases; unmatched junction nucleotides: 4. The CDR3 length is 15 residues. The germline V gene has CDR1 MRHNA and CDR2 SNTAGT. The CDR3 DNA sequence: TGTGCCAGCAGTGACGTGGCGGGAGGGCCCGGGGAGCTGTTTTTT. Translating it yields CASSDVAGGPGELFF.

The chain employs TRBV19 and TRBJ1-5; D remains ambiguous. The germline V gene encodes CDR1 LNHDA and CDR2 SQIVND (reference sequence). V shed 4 bases and J shed 4 bases, with 17 bases lying between them. This CDR3 is 16 amino acids long. The CDR3 bases are TGTGCCAGTAGTAATAGTGGCAGCCGGTCGAATCAGCCCCAGCATTTT. Translation: CASSNSGSRSNQPQHF.

This chain links TRBV28 with TRBJ2-5, with 8 bases aligning to TRBD1. Germline V gene sequence: CDR1 MDHEN, CDR2 SYDVKM. The length of the CDR3 is 14 residues. J lost 5 bases, V lost 7 bases, and 9 bases had no gene match. CDR3 residues: CASTRGRVGETQYF. The DNA of the CDR3 is TGTGCCAGCACCAGGGGGCGGGTGGGGGAGACCCAGTACTTC.

V and J are TRBV18 and TRBJ1-2; 8 positions match TRBD1. The CDR3 runs 17 residues. Germline CDR1 is KGHSH and CDR2 is LQKENI. With 4 bases clipped from V and 7 bases from J, the junction kept 17 bases outside the gene matches. The CDR3 protein is CASSLAAGGSGKAGYTF. Written as DNA, the CDR3 is TGTGCCAGCTCACTGGCGGCAGGGGGCTCGGGTAAAGCTGGCTACACCTTC.

V is TRBV5-3 and J is TRBJ2-1; D unresolved. TRBV5-3 is sorted into the ORF group, with uncertain function. V was pared by 0 bases and J by 10 bases, with 11 bases between. This CDR3 has 13 residues. In nucleotides, the CDR3 is TGTGCCAGAAGCTTGGAAAGGGTCTGCGAGCAGTTCTTC. This sequence encodes CARSLERVCEQFF.

The genes are TRBV15 and TRBJ1-5; D gene ambiguous. Looked up from germline, CDR1 is LNHNV and CDR2 is YYDKDF (reference sequence). Trimming shortened V by 0 bases and J by 7 bases, and 7 bases separated the two germline ends. This CDR3 is built from 13 residues. CDR3 coding DNA: TGTGCCACCAGCAGAGATTTTGAACAGCCCCAGCATTTT. Translation: CATSRDFEQPQHF.

The chain carries TRBV27 and TRBJ2-7; D uncertain. The germline V gene encodes CDR1 MNHEY and CDR2 SMNVEV (reference sequence). This CDR3 spans 15 amino acids. The V end was cut by 5 bases, the J end by 0 bases, with 14 bases between. CDR3 nucleotide sequence: TGTGCCAGCAGTCCGGACCGAATTCTCTCCTACGAGCAGTACTTC. It translates to CASSPDRILSYEQYF.

This chain joins TRBV6-1 and TRBJ1-2; D not certain. Germline values: CDR1 MNHNS, CDR2 SASEGT. This CDR3 has 13 residues. Trimming shortened V by 8 bases and J by 4 bases, and 14 bases separated the two germline ends. CDR3 amino acids: CASASTSFYGYTF. CDR3 nucleotides: TGTGCCAGCGCGAGTACCTCTTTCTATGGCTACACCTTC.

On this clone: Other DNA variants within this sample encode the same CDR3. The chain joins TRBV18 to TRBJ2-5, with D tentatively TRBD1 (6 bases). The V gene's germline CDR1 is KGHSH and CDR2 LQKENI. Trimming cost V 3 bases and J 3 bases, with 8 bases left between them. This CDR3 has 13 residues. CDR3 region: CASSPYREETQYF. The CDR3 DNA reads as TGTGCCAGCTCACCGTACAGGGAAGAGACCCAGTACTTC. Filled out from reference TRBV18 and TRBJ2-5, the complete variable domain reads NAGVMQNPRHLVRRRGQEARLRCSPMKGHSHVYWYRQLPEEGLKFMVYLQKENIIDESGMPKERFSAEFPKEGPSILRIQQVVRGDSAAYFCASSPYREETQYFGPGTRLLVL.

Of note for this clone: Other nucleotide sequences from this sample produce the same CDR3. The J gene is TRBJ2-3, the V gene TRBV5-1; the D gene is possibly TRBD1 (5 bases). Germline V gene sequence: CDR1 SGHRS, CDR2 YFSETQ. Trimming pared 0 bases from V and 1 base from J, leaving 9 bases between. The CDR3 totals 15 residues. DNA for the CDR3: TGCGCCAGCAGCTTGGGGGTGGGGCGCACAGATACGCAGTATTTT. This gives the protein CASSLGVGRTDTQYF.

A remark on this clone: The same CDR3 also results from other DNA sequences found in this sample. The chain uses TRBV9 and TRBJ2-5; possible D gene TRBD1, 5 bases. Germline V CDR1 and CDR2: SGDLS, YYNGEE. The V end was cut by 0 bases, the J end by 4 bases, with 10 bases between. The CDR3 has 14 residues. The CDR3 spells CASSVDTGGETQYF. In nucleotides, the CDR3 is TGTGCCAGCAGCGTAGACACAGGTGGAGAGACCCAGTACTTC.

This clone was observed a handful of times. The chain is built from TRBV9 and TRBJ2-2; a weak D match, TRBD1 (8 bases). Per germline, CDR1 SGDLS and CDR2 YYNGEE. The CDR3 sequence is 14 residues long. Between the trimmed V and J ends, which lost 7 bases and 6 bases, there was a span of 16 bases. The CDR3 bases are TGTGCCAGCGGTGGACAGGGAGGGCCCGGGGAGCTGTTTTTT. Translation gives CASGGQGGPGELFF.

This clone was counted between two and nine times. The rearrangement uses TRBV5-1 and TRBJ1-1, with D perhaps matching TRBD1 (6 bases). Per the germline V gene, CDR1 is SGHRS and CDR2 is YFSETQ. V was clipped by 4 bases and J by 4 bases, with 14 bases between them. The CDR3 sequence is 14 residues long. This CDR3 is CASSEQGMGTEAFF. DNA for the CDR3: TGCGCCAGCAGCGAACAGGGTATGGGCACTGAAGCTTTCTTT.

On this clone: Other DNA sequences of this sample code for an identical CDR3. The genes are TRBV15 and TRBJ1-4; D unresolved. This CDR3 is built from 15 residues. Germline values: CDR1 LNHNV, CDR2 YYDKDF (reference sequence). Trimming took off 1 base at V and 4 bases at J, with 10 bases between the two ends. The CDR3, as DNA: TGTGCCACCAGCAGAGGCCAAGGGAGTAATGAAAAACTGTTTTTT. This translates into CATSRGQGSNEKLFF.